The 2 T cell receptor beta chains reported below all come from one sample, sequenced in a study of blood T cell repertoires in COVID-19. Clones were read by immunoSEQ multiplex PCR, and TCRdb kept only the in-frame ones, dropping some. Of 150,000 to 200,000 clones listed, roughly three quarters are singletons. Material: peripheral blood. These receptors were collected from a woman aged 80 or over with COVID-19, enrolled during active disease.

The chain has TRBV6-2 or TRBV6-3 and TRBJ2-3; the match to TRBD2 covers 9 bases. J was trimmed by 0 bases and V by 0 bases; bases with no gene match: 16. Germline loops: CDR1 MNHEY, CDR2 SVGEGT. The CDR3 is 21 residues long. The CDR3 bases are TGTGCCAGCAGTTACTCACAGCCCCAGCGGGGGGTTCGTACTAGCACAGATACGCAGTATTTT. Translation gives CASSYSQPQRGVRTSTDTQYF.

The chain couples TRBV19 to TRBJ1-2, with D possibly matching TRBD1 (6 bases). The CDR3 sequence is 13 residues long. Trimming cost V 6 bases and J 8 bases, with 16 bases left between them. Germline V gene lookup returns CDR1 LNHDA and CDR2 SQIVND (reference sequence). The CDR3 coding sequence is TGTGCCAGTAGGGAAACAGGGCTAAAAGGCTACACCTTC. Translating it yields CASRETGLKGYTF.